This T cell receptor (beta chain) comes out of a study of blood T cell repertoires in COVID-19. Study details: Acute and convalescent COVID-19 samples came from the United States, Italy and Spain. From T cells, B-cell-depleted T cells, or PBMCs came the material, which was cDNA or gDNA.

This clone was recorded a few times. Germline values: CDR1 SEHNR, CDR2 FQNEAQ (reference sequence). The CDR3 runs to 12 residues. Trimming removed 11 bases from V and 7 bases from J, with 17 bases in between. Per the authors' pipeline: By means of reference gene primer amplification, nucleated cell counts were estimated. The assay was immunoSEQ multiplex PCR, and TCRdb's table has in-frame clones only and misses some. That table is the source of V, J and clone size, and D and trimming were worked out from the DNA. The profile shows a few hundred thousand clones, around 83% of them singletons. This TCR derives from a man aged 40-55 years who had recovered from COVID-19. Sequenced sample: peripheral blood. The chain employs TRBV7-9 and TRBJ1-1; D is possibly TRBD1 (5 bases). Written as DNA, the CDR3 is TGTGCCGCCAAGCGGGGCCCCCATGAAGCTTTCTTT. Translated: CAAKRGPHEAFF.